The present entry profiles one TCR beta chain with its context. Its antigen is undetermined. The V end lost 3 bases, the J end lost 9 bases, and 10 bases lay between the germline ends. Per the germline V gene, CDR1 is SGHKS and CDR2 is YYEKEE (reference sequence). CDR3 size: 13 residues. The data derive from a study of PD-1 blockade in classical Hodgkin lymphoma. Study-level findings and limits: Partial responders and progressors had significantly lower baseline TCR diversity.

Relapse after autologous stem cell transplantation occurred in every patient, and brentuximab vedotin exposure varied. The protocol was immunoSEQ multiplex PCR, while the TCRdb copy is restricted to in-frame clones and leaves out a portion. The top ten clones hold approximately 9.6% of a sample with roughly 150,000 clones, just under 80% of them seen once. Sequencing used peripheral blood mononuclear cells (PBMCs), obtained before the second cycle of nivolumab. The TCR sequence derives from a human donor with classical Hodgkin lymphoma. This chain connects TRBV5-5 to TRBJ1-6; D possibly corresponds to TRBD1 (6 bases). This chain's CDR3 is CASSSTGSSPLHF. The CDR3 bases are TGTGCCAGCAGCTCTACAGGGAGTTCACCCCTCCACTTT.